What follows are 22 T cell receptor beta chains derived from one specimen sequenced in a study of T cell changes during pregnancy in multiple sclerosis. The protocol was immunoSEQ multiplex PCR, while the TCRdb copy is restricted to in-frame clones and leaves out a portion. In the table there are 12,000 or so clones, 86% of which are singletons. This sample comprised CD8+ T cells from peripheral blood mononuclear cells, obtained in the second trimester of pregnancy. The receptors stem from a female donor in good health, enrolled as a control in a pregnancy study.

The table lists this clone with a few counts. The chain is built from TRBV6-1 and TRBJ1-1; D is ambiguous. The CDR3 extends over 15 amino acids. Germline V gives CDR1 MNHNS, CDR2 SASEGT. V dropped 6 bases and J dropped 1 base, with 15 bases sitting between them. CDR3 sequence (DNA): TGTGCCAGCAGCACCCCGCGGGGATCGAACACTGAAGCTTTCTTT. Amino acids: CASSTPRGSNTEAFF.

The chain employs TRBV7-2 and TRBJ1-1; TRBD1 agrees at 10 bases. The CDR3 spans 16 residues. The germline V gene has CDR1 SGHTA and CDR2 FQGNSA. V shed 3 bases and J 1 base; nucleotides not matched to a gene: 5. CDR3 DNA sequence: TGTGCCAGCAGCTTTGGACAGGGGGTGCCGAACACTGAAGCTTTCTTT. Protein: CASSFGQGVPNTEAFF.

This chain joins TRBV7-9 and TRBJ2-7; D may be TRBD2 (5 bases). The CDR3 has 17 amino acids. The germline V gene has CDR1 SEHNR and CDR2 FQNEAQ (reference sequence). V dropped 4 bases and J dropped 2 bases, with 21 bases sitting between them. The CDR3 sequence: CASSSMARGAIAYEQYF. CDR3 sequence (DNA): TGTGCCAGCAGCTCGATGGCCCGGGGTGCCATCGCCTACGAGCAGTACTTC.

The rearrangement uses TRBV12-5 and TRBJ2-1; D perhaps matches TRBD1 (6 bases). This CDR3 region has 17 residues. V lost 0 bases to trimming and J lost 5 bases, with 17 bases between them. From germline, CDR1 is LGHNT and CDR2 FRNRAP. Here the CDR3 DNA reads TGTGCTAGTGGTTTGGTGACTGCATGGGACATAGACAATGAGCAGTTCTTC. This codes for CASGLVTAWDIDNEQFF.

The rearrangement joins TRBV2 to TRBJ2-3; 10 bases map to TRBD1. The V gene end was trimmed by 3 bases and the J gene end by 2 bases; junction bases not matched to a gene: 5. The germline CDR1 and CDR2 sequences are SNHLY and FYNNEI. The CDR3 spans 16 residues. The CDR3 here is CASSETTGGLTDTQYF. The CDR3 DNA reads TGTGCCAGCAGTGAGACGACAGGGGGCCTCACAGATACGCAGTATTTT.

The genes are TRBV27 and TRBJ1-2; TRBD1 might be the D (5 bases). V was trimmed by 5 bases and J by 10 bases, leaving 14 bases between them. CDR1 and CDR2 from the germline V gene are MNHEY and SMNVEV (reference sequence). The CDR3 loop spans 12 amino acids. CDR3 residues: CASSLVTDTYTF. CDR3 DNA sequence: TGTGCCAGCAGTCTAGTGACAGACACCTACACCTTC.

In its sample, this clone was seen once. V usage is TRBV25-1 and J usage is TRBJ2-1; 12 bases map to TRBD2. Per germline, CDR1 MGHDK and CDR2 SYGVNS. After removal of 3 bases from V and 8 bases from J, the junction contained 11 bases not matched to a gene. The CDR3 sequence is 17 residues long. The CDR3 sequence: CASSDIGTSGLGDEQFF. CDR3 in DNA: TGTGCCAGCAGTGACATAGGGACTAGCGGGCTTGGGGATGAGCAGTTCTTC.

CDR3 residues: CASSLRLQETQYF. CDR3 DNA: TGTGCCAGCAGCTTAAGACTACAAGAGACCCAGTACTTC. This sequence joins TRBV13 and TRBJ2-5; the D gene is possibly TRBD2 (5 bases). Trimming left V 2 bases short and J 2 bases short, with 6 bases between. This CDR3 contains 13 residues. Germline assignment: CDR1 PRHDT and CDR2 FYEKMQ (reference sequence).

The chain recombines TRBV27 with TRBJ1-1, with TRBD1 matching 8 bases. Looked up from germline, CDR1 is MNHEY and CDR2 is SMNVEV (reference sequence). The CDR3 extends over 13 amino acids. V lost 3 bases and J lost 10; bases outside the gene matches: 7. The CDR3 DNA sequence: TGTGCCAGCAGTTTCCTCATCGGACAGGGAGCTTTCTTT. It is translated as CASSFLIGQGAFF.

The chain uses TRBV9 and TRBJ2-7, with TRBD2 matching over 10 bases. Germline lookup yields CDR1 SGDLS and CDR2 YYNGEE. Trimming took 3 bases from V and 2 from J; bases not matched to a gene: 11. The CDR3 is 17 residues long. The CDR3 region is CASSAIDLAGVTYEQYF. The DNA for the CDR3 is TGTGCCAGCAGCGCAATCGACCTAGCGGGAGTAACCTACGAGCAGTACTTC.

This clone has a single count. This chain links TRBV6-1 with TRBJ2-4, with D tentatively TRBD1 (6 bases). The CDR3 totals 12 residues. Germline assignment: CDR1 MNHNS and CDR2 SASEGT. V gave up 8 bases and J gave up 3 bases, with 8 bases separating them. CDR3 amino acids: CASGQNKNIQYF. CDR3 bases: TGTGCCAGCGGACAGAACAAAAACATTCAGTACTTC.

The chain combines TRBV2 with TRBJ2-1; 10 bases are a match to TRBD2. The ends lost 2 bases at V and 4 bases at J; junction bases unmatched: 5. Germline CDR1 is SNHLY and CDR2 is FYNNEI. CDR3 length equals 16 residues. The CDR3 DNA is TGTGCCAGCAGTGAAAGGGAGACTAGCGGGTACAATGAGCAGTTCTTC. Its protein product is CASSERETSGYNEQFF.

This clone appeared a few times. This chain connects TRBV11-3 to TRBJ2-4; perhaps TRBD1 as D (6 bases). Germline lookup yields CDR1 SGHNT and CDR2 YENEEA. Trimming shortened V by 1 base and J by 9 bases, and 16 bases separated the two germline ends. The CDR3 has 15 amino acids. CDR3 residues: CASSLGLGEGGIQYF. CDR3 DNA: TGTGCCAGCAGCTTAGGTTTAGGGGAAGGGGGCATTCAGTACTTC.

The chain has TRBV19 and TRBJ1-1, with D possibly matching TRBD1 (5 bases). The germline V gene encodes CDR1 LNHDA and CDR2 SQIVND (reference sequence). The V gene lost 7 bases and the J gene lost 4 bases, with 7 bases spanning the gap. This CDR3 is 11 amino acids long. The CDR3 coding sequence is TGTGCCAGTAAAAGGGGCACTGAAGCTTTCTTT. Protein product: CASKRGTEAFF. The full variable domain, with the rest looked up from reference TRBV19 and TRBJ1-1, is DGGITQSPKYLFRKEGQNVTLSCEQNLNHDAMYWYRQDPGQGLRLIYYSQIVNDFQKGDIAEGYSVSREKKESFPLTVTSAQKNPTAFYLCASKRGTEAFFGQGTRLTVV.

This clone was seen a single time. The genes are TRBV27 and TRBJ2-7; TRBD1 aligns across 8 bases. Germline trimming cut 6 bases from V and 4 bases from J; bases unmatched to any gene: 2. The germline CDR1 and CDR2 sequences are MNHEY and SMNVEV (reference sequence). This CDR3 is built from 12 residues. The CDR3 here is CASRTGVYEQYF. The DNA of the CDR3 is TGTGCCAGCAGGACAGGGGTTTACGAGCAGTACTTC.

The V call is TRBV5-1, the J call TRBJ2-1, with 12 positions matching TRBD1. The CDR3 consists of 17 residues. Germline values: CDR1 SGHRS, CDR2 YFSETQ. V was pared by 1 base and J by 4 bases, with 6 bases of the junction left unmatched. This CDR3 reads CASSLLRDRGPYNEQFF. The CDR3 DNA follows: TGCGCCAGCAGCTTGTTGAGGGACAGGGGGCCATACAATGAGCAGTTCTTC.

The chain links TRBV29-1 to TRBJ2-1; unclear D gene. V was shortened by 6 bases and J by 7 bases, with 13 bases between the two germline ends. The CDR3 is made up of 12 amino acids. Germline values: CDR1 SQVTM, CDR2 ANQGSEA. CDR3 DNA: TGCAGCGTGGCCGTCGCTAGGAATGAGCAGTTCTTC. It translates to CSVAVARNEQFF.

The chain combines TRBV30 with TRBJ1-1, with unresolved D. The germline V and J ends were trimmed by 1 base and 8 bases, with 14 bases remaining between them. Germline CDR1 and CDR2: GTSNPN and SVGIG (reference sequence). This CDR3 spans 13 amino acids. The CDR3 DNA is TGTGCCTGGAGTGCGACATCCTTGTCCGAAGCTTTCTTT. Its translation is CAWSATSLSEAFF.

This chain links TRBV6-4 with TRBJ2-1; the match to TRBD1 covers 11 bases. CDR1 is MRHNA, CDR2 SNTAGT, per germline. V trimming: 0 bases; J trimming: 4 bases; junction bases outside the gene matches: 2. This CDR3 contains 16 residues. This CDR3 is CASSDSGQGDYNEQFF. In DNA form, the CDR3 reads TGTGCCAGCAGTGACTCGGGACAGGGGGATTACAATGAGCAGTTCTTC.

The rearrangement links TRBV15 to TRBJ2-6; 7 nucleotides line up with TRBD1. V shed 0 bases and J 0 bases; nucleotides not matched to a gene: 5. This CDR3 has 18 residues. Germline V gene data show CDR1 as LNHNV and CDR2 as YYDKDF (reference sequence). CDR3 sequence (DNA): TGTGCCACCAGCAGAGATAGAGGGGGCCGCTCTGGGGCCAACGTCCTGACTTTC. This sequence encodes CATSRDRGGRSGANVLTF.

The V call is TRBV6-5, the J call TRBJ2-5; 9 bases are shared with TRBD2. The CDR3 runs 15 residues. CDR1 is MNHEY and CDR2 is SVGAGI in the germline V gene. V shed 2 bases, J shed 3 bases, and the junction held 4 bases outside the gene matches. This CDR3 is CASSYGAGGEETQYF. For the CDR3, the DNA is TGTGCCAGCAGTTACGGTGCGGGGGGGGAAGAGACCCAGTACTTC.

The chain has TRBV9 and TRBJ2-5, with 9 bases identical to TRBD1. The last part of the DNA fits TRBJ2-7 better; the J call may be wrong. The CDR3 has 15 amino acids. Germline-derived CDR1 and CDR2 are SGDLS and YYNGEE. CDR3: CASSVVGTGNVEQYF. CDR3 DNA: TGTGCCAGCAGCGTAGTGGGGACAGGGAACGTCGAGCAGTACTTC.